There are a few counts of the clone carrying this T cell receptor (beta chain). Its antigen remains unknown. A much larger clonotype is one base distant, so this may be a read error. This entry comes from a study of tumor and adjacent non-tumor tissue in lung cancer. Study-level findings and limits: TCR diversity was significantly greater in tumor than normal lung tissue. Tumor repertoires had a smaller top 100 clone share than normal lung.

RNA was extracted from bulk tissue without any cell sorting. This non-tumor lung sample came from over 3 cm beyond the tumor edge. V lost 1 base and J 5 bases, leaving 12 bases between the germline ends. Germline V gives CDR1 MDHEN, CDR2 SYDVKM. The CDR3 loop spans 15 amino acids. Three rounds of nested PCR, following a modified ARM-PCR protocol, produced the TCRbeta library. TCRdb analysed the multiplex PCR reads with MiXCR anew, one entry per CDR3 protein. The table lists more than 60,000 distinct CDR3 sequences, 76% of them singletons. This TCR came from a man in his 60s with non-small cell lung cancer. Sequenced sample: distant non-tumor lung tissue. The chain recombines TRBV28 with TRBJ1-5; D is uncertain. CDR3 amino acids: CASSLSVAIDQPQHF. The DNA for the CDR3 is TGTGCCAGCAGTTTATCGGTTGCGATTGATCAGCCCCAGCATTTT.